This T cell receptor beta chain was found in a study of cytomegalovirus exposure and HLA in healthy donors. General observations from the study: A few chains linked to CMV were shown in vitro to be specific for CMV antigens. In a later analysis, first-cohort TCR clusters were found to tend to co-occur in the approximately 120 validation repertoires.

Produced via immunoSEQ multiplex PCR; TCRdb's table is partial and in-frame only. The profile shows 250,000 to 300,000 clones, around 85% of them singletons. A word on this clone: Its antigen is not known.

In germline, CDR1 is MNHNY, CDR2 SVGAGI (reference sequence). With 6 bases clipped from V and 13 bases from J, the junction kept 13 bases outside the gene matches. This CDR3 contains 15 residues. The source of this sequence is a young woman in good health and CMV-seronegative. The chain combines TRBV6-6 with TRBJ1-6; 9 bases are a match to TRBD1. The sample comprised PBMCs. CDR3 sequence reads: CASSDRTGATLPLHF. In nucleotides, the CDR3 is TGTGCCAGCAGCGATAGGACAGGGGCTACTTTGCCCCTCCACTTT.